This T cell receptor beta chain was found in a study of T cells expressing NK-cell markers. CDR1 SGHRS and CDR2 YFSETQ come from the germline V gene. The CDR3 loop spans 14 amino acids. Notes on this clonotype: The target antigen is unknown.

Findings of the study overall: Whether expanded NKG2C+ T cell clones were HCMV-specific remained unclear. CD8+ T cells in 5 or 6 donors included dominant NKG2C+ clonotypes at about 1.0-7.0%. There were a handful of donors in whom these clonotypes also led the CD3+CD56-NKG2C+ fraction.

From the 5' RACE reads, TCRdb lists one entry per CDR3 protein and no DNA. The listing records approximately 440,000 distinct CDR3 sequences. The V gene is TRBV5-1, the J gene TRBJ2-7; checking the TCRdb D call of TRBD2 is not possible without DNA. The TCR comes from a woman aged 50 to 60 in good health. Sequencing was carried out using blood T cells: a sorted CD56 or NKG2C T cell subset, CD4+ or CD8+ T cells, or bulk PBMC T cells (not recorded which). The CDR3 region is CASSSGLDYYEQYF.